The 21 T cell receptor beta chains below were found in one sample sequenced in a study of identical twins. Each CDR3 protein gets one entry after TCRdb re-called the 5' RACE reads with MiXCR. Counted here are 650,000 to 800,000 distinct CDR3 sequences, around 8.3% occurring once; the ten biggest clones make up 0.98%. Separately, the same data were catalogued under a study of yellow fever vaccine responses in identical twins.

Sequenced sample: PBMCs. All receptors come from a young woman in good health.

The chain joins TRBV6-2 or TRBV6-3 to TRBJ2-7; D unresolved. Germline V gene lookup returns CDR1 MNHEY and CDR2 SVGEGT. The V gene lost 0 bases and the J gene lost 4 bases, with 4 bases spanning the gap. The CDR3 has 12 amino acids. DNA for the CDR3: TGTGCCAGCAGTTACTCGAAATACGAGCAGTACTTC. Protein: CASSYSKYEQYF.

This rearrangement joins TRBV20-1 to TRBJ1-1; D uncertain. Germline CDR1 reads DFQATT; CDR2 reads SNEGSKA (reference sequence). CDR3 length: 14 residues. The ends were cut back, 3 bases at V and 11 bases at J, with 22 bases in the middle. CDR3 DNA: TGCAGTGCTAGGAGAGACGGTCCCCTGACTCAGGCTTTCTTT. Translation: CSARRDGPLTQAFF.

The chain carries TRBV6-4 and TRBJ2-1, with 12 bases matching TRBD2. CDR1 is MRHNA, CDR2 SNTAGT, per germline. J was trimmed by 0 bases and V by 2 bases; bases with no gene match: 8. There are 19 residues in the CDR3. Here the CDR3 DNA reads TGTGCCAGCAGTGACCTGTGGACTAGCGGGACTTCCTCCTACAATGAGCAGTTCTTC. This gives the protein CASSDLWTSGTSSYNEQFF.

This clonotype was seen more than once but under ten times. The rearrangement uses TRBV12-3 or TRBV12-4 and TRBJ2-7; D possibly corresponds to TRBD2 (6 bases). There are 16 residues in the CDR3. V lost 0 bases and J 5 bases, leaving 17 bases between the germline ends. The CDR3 region is CASSLANTRGFHEQYF. The CDR3 DNA sequence: TGTGCCAGCAGTTTAGCCAACACCCGGGGGTTCCACGAGCAGTACTTC.

This clonotype was seen many times. This sequence joins TRBV6-2 or TRBV6-3 and TRBJ2-4; 10 bases fit TRBD1. In germline, CDR1 is MNHEY, CDR2 SVGEGT. Trimming took 6 bases from V and 4 from J; bases not matched to a gene: 9. The CDR3 runs to 16 residues. CDR3 DNA sequence: TGTGCCAGCAGCCCCACCGGGACAGGGGTTAAAAACATTCAGTACTTC. This encodes CASSPTGTGVKNIQYF.

This clonotype has a count of ten or more. The chain links TRBV24-1 to TRBJ2-1; TRBD2 matches at 9 bases. The V gene end was trimmed by 4 bases and the J gene end by 1 base; junction bases not matched to a gene: 4. The germline gives CDR1 KGHDR, CDR2 SFDVKD. The CDR3 runs to 16 residues. The CDR3 nucleotides are TGTGCCACCAGTGACCGGACTAGCGATTCCTACAATGAGCAGTTCTTC. Its translation: CATSDRTSDSYNEQFF.

The chain carries TRBV12-3 or TRBV12-4 and TRBJ2-1, with D unclear. Trimming took off 5 bases at V and 4 bases at J, with 9 bases between the two ends. CDR3 size: 13 residues. CDR3 sequence: CASSIREYNEQFF. DNA of the CDR3: TGTGCCAGCAGTATCAGAGAATACAATGAGCAGTTCTTC.

This clonotype was recorded many times. The chain links TRBV5-6 to TRBJ2-1, with unresolved D. The CDR3 consists of 15 residues. Germline V gene lookup returns CDR1 SGHDT and CDR2 YYEEEE. Deletions cut 5 bases from V and 9 bases from J, with 21 bases between. CDR3 sequence reads: CASSHTVGGTGEQFF. The CDR3 DNA reads TGTGCCAGCAGTCACACTGTAGGTGGAACCGGTGAGCAGTTCTTC.

This clonotype has only a few counts. The chain has TRBV11-1 and TRBJ2-3; D might be TRBD2 (6 bases). This CDR3 region has 18 residues. The germline CDR1 and CDR2 sequences are SGHAT and FQDESV (reference sequence). Trimming removed 0 bases at V and 1 base at J, with 17 bases between. This chain's CDR3 is CASSLAGVLKRGTDTQYF. The CDR3 DNA follows: TGTGCCAGCAGCTTAGCAGGGGTACTAAAGCGGGGCACAGATACGCAGTATTTT.

This clonotype was seen many times. The chain combines TRBV5-1 with TRBJ1-4, with D maybe TRBD1 (5 bases). Germline values: CDR1 SGHRS, CDR2 YFSETQ. The V gene lost 2 bases and the J gene lost 8 bases, with 16 bases spanning the gap. CDR3 size: 15 residues. The CDR3 is CASSFTGPPAEKLFF. The CDR3 bases are TGCGCCAGCAGCTTCACGGGACCCCCGGCGGAAAAACTGTTTTTT.

The chain uses TRBV14 and TRBJ2-7, with D perhaps matching TRBD1 (5 bases). Trimming cost V 1 base and J 3 bases, with 10 bases left between them. This CDR3 spans 14 amino acids. CDR1 and CDR2 (germline): SGHDN, FVKESK. CDR3 amino acids: CASSQVYRRYEQYF. CDR3 nucleotides: TGTGCCAGCAGCCAAGTTTACAGGCGCTACGAGCAGTACTTC.

The V call is TRBV7-9, the J call TRBJ2-7; TRBD2 matches at 11 bases. Trimming took 5 bases from V and 6 from J; bases not matched to a gene: 12. The CDR3 has 16 amino acids. Germline-derived CDR1 and CDR2 are SEHNR and FQNEAQ (reference sequence). In nucleotides, the CDR3 is TGTGCCAGCAGCCCTAACCTAGCGGGGGGTGTGCGCGAGCAGTACTTC. Its translation: CASSPNLAGGVREQYF.

This clonotype was seen a few times. J is TRBJ1-1 and V is TRBV3-1; 8 bases agree with TRBD1. V shed 7 bases, J shed 0 bases, and the junction held 4 bases outside the gene matches. The CDR3 is 14 residues long. CDR1 and CDR2 from the germline V gene are LGHDT and YNNKEL (reference sequence). This chain's CDR3 is CASTIQGVNTEAFF. CDR3 sequence (DNA): TGTGCCAGCACCATACAGGGGGTGAACACTGAAGCTTTCTTT.

This chain connects TRBV29-1 to TRBJ2-2; 10 bases match TRBD2. The junction had 10 bases not matched to a gene; V was cut back by 8 bases and J by 1 base. CDR1 and CDR2 from the germline V gene are SQVTM and ANQGSEA. The CDR3 runs 16 residues. This chain's CDR3 is CSTLSLAGENTGELFF. CDR3 DNA: TGCAGCACCCTGAGTCTAGCGGGGGAGAACACCGGGGAGCTGTTTTTT.

This clonotype was seen more than once but under ten times. The chain carries TRBV2 and TRBJ2-2; TRBD1 is a possible D gene (6 bases). Trimming pared 4 bases from V and 0 bases from J, leaving 9 bases between. Germline V gene lookup returns CDR1 SNHLY and CDR2 FYNNEI. This CDR3 has 15 residues. CDR3 residues: CASSVEGANTGELFF. For the CDR3, the DNA is TGTGCCAGCAGTGTTGAGGGGGCGAACACCGGGGAGCTGTTTTTT.

This clonotype came up many times. V usage is TRBV5-1 and J usage is TRBJ1-6, with D perhaps TRBD1 (5 bases). The germline V and J ends were trimmed by 6 bases and 5 bases, with 12 bases remaining between them. This CDR3 region has 14 residues. From germline, CDR1 is SGHRS and CDR2 YFSETQ. CDR3 DNA sequence: TGCGCCAGCATGGGGGATCGTGATAATTCACCCCTCCACTTT. As protein: CASMGDRDNSPLHF.

The chain uses TRBV3-1 and TRBJ2-2; 12 nucleotides align to TRBD1. The V and J ends lost 4 bases and 4 bases, in that order; junction bases with no gene match: 10. The CDR3 length is 18 residues. Germline CDR1 reads LGHDT; CDR2 reads YNNKEL (reference sequence). This CDR3 reads CASSPGTGGAGPTGELFF. The CDR3 DNA is TGTGCCAGCAGCCCCGGGACAGGGGGCGCGGGTCCCACCGGGGAGCTGTTTTTT.

This clonotype was detected a few times. This sequence joins TRBV5-1 and TRBJ2-5; the D gene is possibly TRBD1 (6 bases). CDR1 is SGHRS, CDR2 YFSETQ, per germline. V lost 0 bases to trimming and J lost 3 bases, with 12 bases between them. This CDR3 contains 15 residues. The CDR3 loop is CASSLAGTPEETQYF. For the CDR3, the DNA is TGCGCCAGCAGCTTGGCGGGGACACCCGAAGAGACCCAGTACTTC.

In DNA, the CDR3 is TGTGCCACCAGCAGAGGGGGGGGGAGTGGTTACAATGAGCAGTTCTTC. It codes for CATSRGGGSGYNEQFF. V usage is TRBV15 and J usage is TRBJ2-1, with TRBD2 identical over 7 bases. CDR3 length equals 16 residues. Looked up from germline, CDR1 is LNHNV and CDR2 is YYDKDF (reference sequence). V shed 1 base, J shed 4 bases, and the junction held 7 bases outside the gene matches.

The chain carries TRBV6-2 or TRBV6-3 and TRBJ2-5, with D hard to call. The germline V gene encodes CDR1 MNHEY and CDR2 SVGEGT. The CDR3 loop spans 14 amino acids. Trimming took 2 bases from V and 5 from J, leaving 12 bases between them. As DNA, the CDR3 is TGTGCCAGCAGTTACCATGGAACTGGGGAGACCCAGTACTTC. Its translation is CASSYHGTGETQYF.

This clonotype turned up a few times. J is TRBJ2-3 and V is TRBV12-3 or TRBV12-4; no reliable D call. The CDR3 has 15 amino acids. The V gene lost 2 bases and the J gene lost 6 bases, with 15 bases spanning the gap. CDR3 in amino acids: CASSLRYPAADTQYF. The CDR3 nucleotides are TGTGCCAGCAGTTTACGGTACCCGGCTGCGGATACGCAGTATTTT.